This TCR beta chain is drawn from a study of identical twins. Study-level findings and limits: Out-of-frame alpha sequences shared between twins exhibited an excess of low generation probability.

Details on this clonotype: The antigen remains undetermined. This may come from a read error, since a much larger clone is one base off.

Healthy Caucasians alone served as donors. A template switching step contributed a universal primer site, while unique molecular identifiers were present in the cDNA. In TCRdb, the 5' RACE reads were re-called with MiXCR into one record per CDR3 protein. The sample lists around 280,000 distinct CDR3 sequences, about 8.3% occurring once. The sample was also linked to a second study, of yellow fever vaccine responses in identical twins.

Sequencing was carried out using memory (CD45RO+) T cells sorted from blood. The receptor's source is a woman younger than 35 in good health.

CDR3 loop: CATSDPGTGYQETQHF. The CDR3, as DNA: TGTGCCACCAGTGACCCAGGAACAGGGTACCAAGAGACCCAGCACTTC. The J gene is TRBJ2-5, the V gene TRBV24-1; D might be TRBD1 (6 bases). The CDR3 sequence is 16 residues long. The germline V gene has CDR1 KGHDR and CDR2 SFDVKD.